Reported below is one T cell receptor beta chain. Ten or more counts support this clonotype. Its antigen remains unidentified. No quality values exist for individual bases; no much larger clone is one base distant. The data originate from a study of regulatory T cells in long-lasting Graves disease (dated by TCRdb to the early 2020s). A note on the overall study: Antithyroid drugs had been taken for less than 3 months by newly diagnosed Graves' disease patients. The study was registered as a clinical trial and conducted in China. A total of around 35 samples underwent TCR sequencing, from about 13 patients with persistent Graves' disease and 20 patients with newly diagnosed Graves' disease. This study used TCR sequencing and RNA sequencing of peripheral blood to compare persistent Graves' disease patients against newly diagnosed Graves' disease patients.

The full study reports these points: A larger number of public clonotypes was shared among persistent patients (about 2,700) than among newly diagnosed patients (approximately 1,000). Because the primary lesion, thyroid tissue, could not be accessed, the study looked at peripheral blood alone. Persistent Graves' disease patients showed lower TCR Shannon entropy and fewer highly expanded clones than newly diagnosed patients, suggesting clonal expansion. TRBV28, TRBJ1-2 and TRBJ2-5 were preferentially used in persistent disease, while TRBV20-1 and TRBJ2-1 were favored in newly diagnosed disease. Sequencing and analysis were limited to the TCR beta chain. The small sample size was acknowledged by the authors as a limitation that may reduce accuracy.

Library preparation was by multiplex PCR. Instrument on record: Illumina HiSeq 4000. TCR beta libraries were built with iRepertoire HTBI primers and Arm-PCR amplification of CDR3 regions. PCR products were gel purified before sequencing. The paper's data handling went like this. A total of fewer than 65 TRBV and 14 TRBJ segments were identified across samples and were used for gene usage analysis of CDR3 amino acid clonotypes. Filtered high-quality paired reads were merged into contigs using COPE and FqMerger. Contigs were aligned with BLAST to IMGT TRBV, TRBD and TRBJ reference genes, and CDR3 was defined per IMGT. Any clonotype with a frequency above 0.1% was counted as a highly expanded clone. Shannon entropy served as the measure of repertoire diversity, while the Gini coefficient captured V-J evenness. A clonotype was considered public if more than one individual shared it. TCRdb took the public reads, trimmed them with fastp at Q25, ran MiXCR for clone calling and kept in-frame beta chains. Rows with a matching CDR3 protein are joined into one entry that keeps the most common DNA and genes. The V and J calls, along with clone size, are taken from TCRdb and not from the paper's own processing. This sample has 450,000 to 700,000 distinct CDR3 sequences in its table, and roughly 13% of those were observed once. Roughly a tenth of the sample lies in the top ten.

This specimen's time point label, interpreted: newly diagnosed GD, antithyroid drugs for less than 3 months. For both TCR sequencing and RNA sequencing, RNA was extracted from PBMCs using TRIzol. The diagnosis of Graves' disease followed American Thyroid Association guidelines. The patients came from an endocrinology department in Xi'an, China. Each patient gave roughly 10 milliliters of peripheral blood, collected in an EDTA anticoagulant tube. Ficoll Paque Plus density gradient separation was used to isolate PBMCs, and no further T cell sorting was done. RNA quality was checked with an Agilent 2100 Bioanalyzer and agarose gel, and concentration with a NanoDrop 2000. Reading from cysteine to phenylalanine, the CDR3 counts 15 amino acids. The entry retains the CDR3 DNA only, 45 bases that are in frame from base 1. From a lookup of the germline V gene, CDR1 and CDR2 are SNHLY and FYNNEI. V is clipped by 6 bases and J by 1 base, and the sequence between their germline boundaries is 10 bases long.

This same sample was also part of a study on T cells in Graves' hyperthyroidism and ophthalmopathy. As the second study states: A patient counted as having stable Graves' hyperthyroidism if no progression to ophthalmopathy occurred over 18 months of follow-up. The hyperthyroidism patients were between 18 and 65 years old and newly diagnosed, with a disease duration of less than 2 months. Exclusion was applied to patients with uncontrolled infections, other autoimmune diseases, pregnancy or lactation. Diagnoses were based on clinical symptoms, serum thyroxine and TRAb, thyroid ultrasound and orbital computed tomography. A first-round RT-PCR of the TCR CDR3 used the HTBI primer set with the Qiagen OneStep RT-PCR kit. Most expanded thyroid clonotypes (frequency above 0.001) were also detected in blood, suggesting blood repertoires may reflect thyroid immune responses. A model built on a 13 V-J signature distinguished ophthalmopathy from stable hyperthyroidism, reaching about 89% sensitivity and 81.08% specificity in cross-validation and 80%/75% in testing. In validation, the model predicted progression to ophthalmopathy with roughly 70% sensitivity and 72% to 75% specificity, a median of about 6.7 months before onset. A discovery cohort of roughly 100 patients, 43 with Graves' ophthalmopathy and 55 to 65 with stable Graves' hyperthyroidism, was used to find distinguishing TCR V-J signatures. Whether ophthalmopathy could be predicted prospectively was tested in an independent validation cohort made up of some 20 hyperthyroidism patients plus 17 patients who later progressed to ophthalmopathy. The 85 to 100 discovery patients were divided at random into training and test sets in a 7:3 ratio. Thyroid tissue and blood T-cell repertoires from six Graves' hyperthyroidism patients were also compared in the study. After blood sampling, hyperthyroidism patients were treated with methimazole at a starting dose of 30 mg daily, and ophthalmopathy patients were treated with high-dose intravenous methylprednisolone. Libraries were constructed in a second round of multiplex PCR, after which size selection and purification were performed. The libraries were sequenced on an Illumina HiSeq2000 using paired-end 100 bp reads. SOAPnuke was used to process the raw data, with reads discarded if the reads contained adapters or uncalled bases, had a mean Phred below 15, or lacked an exact constant-primer or identifier match. High-quality paired reads were merged with COPE v1.2.5, and unique nucleotide sequences were defined as clonotypes. MiTCR v1.1 was used to align the clonotypes against IMGT TRBV, TRBD and TRBJ reference segments. Analysis was restricted to V-J combinations with a frequency above 0.0001, which covered about 99% of repertoires. A TCS score was defined as the ratio between F50 (clonal expansion) and ExV (chaos), using BLOSUM62-based TCRdist between CDR3 peptides within each V-J. Welch's t-statistics and random forest reduced some 510 V-J features to around 14, which were used in a naive Bayes classifier (R e1071). Sample size was not statistically predetermined, and blinding of investigators to group allocation was not performed. The paper describes TCR Vbeta CDR3 sequencing of some 130 peripheral blood samples, made up of under 50 ophthalmopathy patients, some 76 hyperthyroidism patients and 17 progressor patients.

The receptor was derived from a man younger than 45 with Graves disease. Donor details come from another sample of the same person, matched by shared clones. The chain is made from TRBV2 and TRBJ2-6; D gene: possibly TRBD2, on 5 matching bases. Material: peripheral blood mononuclear cells (PBMCs), obtained at new diagnosis, from a patient treated with antithyroid drugs. The CDR3 has the sequence CASRRGGSGANVLTF. The DNA reads TGTGCCAGCAGGAGAGGAGGATCTGGGGCCAACGTCCTGACTTTC. Here the CDR3 is joined to the reference TRBV2 and TRBJ2-6 genes, and the full variable domain is: EPEVTQTPSHQVTQMGQEVILRCVPISNHLYFYWYRQILGQKVEFLVSFYNNEISEKSEIFDDQFSVERPDGSNFTLKIRSTKLEDSAMYFCASRRGGSGANVLTFGAGSRLTVL.